This T cell receptor beta chain stems from a study of CD8 T cells in ankylosing spondylitis. Study-wide points: CD8+ by phenotype, disease-linked clones were relatively rare in peripheral blood. In the blood and synovial fluid of reactive arthritis, some motif variants had been previously reported. Seemingly characteristic of ankylosing spondylitis blood was a TCR beta motif consisting of about 8 highly homologous variants.

The CDR3 covers 12 residues. Germline lookup yields CDR1 PRHDT and CDR2 FYEKMQ (reference sequence). Trimming removed 5 bases at V and 8 bases at J, with 10 bases between. The authors made TCR beta libraries by quantitative 5'-RACE with molecular barcodes. TCRdb passed the 5' RACE reads through MiXCR, listing each CDR3 protein once. The data show 250,000 to 400,000 distinct CDR3 sequences, with 11% seen just once and about 10% held by the top ten. This clonotype was found many times. Its antigen is as yet unknown. The rearrangement links TRBV13 to TRBJ2-1; D remains unclear. Sequenced: blood, either unsorted or a sorted T cell fraction (not recorded which). The TCR sequence derives from a female donor with ankylosing spondylitis or in good health (not recorded which). CDR3: CASSHDNDEQFF. CDR3 nucleotides: TGTGCCAGCAGCCACGACAACGATGAGCAGTTCTTC.